The 28 T cell receptor beta chains below were found in one sample sequenced in a study of shared clonotypes between healthy human individuals. Profiling relied on immunoSEQ multiplex PCR, and the TCRdb table lists in-frame clones only, not all of them. This table has 2 million to 2.5 million clones, 90% to 96% appearing once. The sequenced sample was naive CD4+ T cells sorted from blood. The subset here: CD45RA+ positively selected. All receptors come from a man aged 18 to 30 in good health.

The chain couples TRBV19 to TRBJ1-5, with D possibly matching TRBD1 (6 bases). The CDR3 spans 13 residues. The germline gives CDR1 LNHDA, CDR2 SQIVND (reference sequence). V was trimmed by 7 bases and J by 6 bases, leaving 13 bases between them. The CDR3: CASMSAGAQPQHF. The CDR3 nucleotides are TGTGCCAGTATGAGTGCAGGGGCTCAGCCCCAGCATTTT.

The chain carries TRBV11-2 and TRBJ1-1; tentatively, D is TRBD1 (5 bases). V was cut by 1 base and J by 3 bases, with 12 bases left in between. The CDR3 extends over 15 amino acids. CDR1 is SGHAT, CDR2 FQNNGV, per germline. The CDR3 DNA is TGTGCCAGCAGCTTAGTTGCAGGGAGGTACACTGAAGCTTTCTTT. It yields the protein CASSLVAGRYTEAFF.

This clone was counted a single time. Sequence at one end of the junction differs from germline and may be a read error. This chain connects TRBV7-7 to TRBJ2-1, with D possibly matching TRBD2 (6 bases). This CDR3 has 13 residues. Germline V lookup: CDR1 SSHAT, CDR2 FNYEAQ (reference sequence). CDR3 bases: TGTGCTAGCAGCCGGGGACTGGACAATGAGCAGTTCTTC. Residues: CASSRGLDNEQFF. The variable domain in full, completed from reference TRBV7-7 and TRBJ2-1, reads GAGVSQSPRYKVTKRGQDVTLRCDPISSHATLYWYQQALGQGPEFLTYFNYEAQPDKSGLPSDRFSAERPEGSISTLTIQRTEQRDSAMYRCASSRGLDNEQFFGPGTRLTVL.

V usage is TRBV7-2 and J usage is TRBJ2-1; 7 bases are shared with TRBD2. Germline V gives CDR1 SGHTA, CDR2 FQGNSA. The CDR3 consists of 18 residues. The trim removed 0 bases at V and 0 bases at J, leaving 8 bases unmatched. CDR3 coding DNA: TGTGCCAGCAGCTTAGCCATACTAGCGCTTAGCTCCTACAATGAGCAGTTCTTC. As protein: CASSLAILALSSYNEQFF. The full variable domain, its missing parts supplied by reference TRBV7-2 and TRBJ2-1, is GAGVSQSPSNKVTEKGKDVELRCDPISGHTALYWYRQSLGQGLEFLIYFQGNSAPDKSGLPSDRFSAERTGGSVSTLTIQRTQQEDSAVYLCASSLAILALSSYNEQFFGPGTRLTVL.

This rearrangement joins TRBV9 to TRBJ2-1; 10 bases fit TRBD2. Germline assignment: CDR1 SGDLS and CDR2 YYNGEE. V dropped 0 bases and J dropped 4; count of bases not matched to a gene: 4. The CDR3 is made up of 16 amino acids. In DNA form, the CDR3 reads TGTGCCAGCAGCGTAGGGTTTAGCGGGGGGTACAATGAGCAGTTCTTC. It specifies CASSVGFSGGYNEQFF.

The gene calls are TRBV30 and TRBJ1-2, with 7 nucleotides matching TRBD1. With V trimmed by 1 base and J by 2 bases, 4 bases remained unmatched. The V gene's germline CDR1 is GTSNPN and CDR2 SVGIG (reference sequence). The CDR3 covers 14 residues. The chain's CDR3 is CAWSGSGGNYGYTF. The CDR3 DNA reads as TGTGCCTGGAGTGGATCAGGGGGGAACTATGGCTACACCTTC.

The sample holds one count of this clone. This sample also contains other DNA sequences that code for the same CDR3. The chain couples TRBV6-5 to TRBJ2-3, with 8 bases aligning to TRBD1. The ends lost 2 bases at V and 3 bases at J; junction bases unmatched: 1. CDR1 and CDR2 from the germline V gene are MNHEY and SVGAGI. There are 14 residues in the CDR3. The CDR3 nucleotides read TGTGCCAGCAGTTACAACAGGGGGACAGATACGCAGTATTTT. This encodes CASSYNRGTDTQYF.

Remarks on this clone: The same CDR3 can be traced to other DNA sequences in this sample. The chain uses TRBV6-5 and TRBJ2-5; D is unresolved. The V end was cut by 0 bases, the J end by 1 base, with 6 bases between. The CDR3 sequence is 14 residues long. Per germline, CDR1 MNHEY and CDR2 SVGAGI. CDR3 DNA: TGTGCCAGCAGTTACTCTCGGTCCCAAGAGACCCAGTACTTC. Amino acid sequence: CASSYSRSQETQYF.

This sequence joins TRBV18 and TRBJ1-1; D not certain. Germline V CDR1 and CDR2: KGHSH, LQKENI. The CDR3 has 14 residues. Trimming took off 2 bases at V and 0 bases at J, with 7 bases between the two ends. The DNA for the CDR3 is TGTGCCAGCTCACCAACAAAACTGAACACTGAAGCTTTCTTT. Protein product: CASSPTKLNTEAFF.

The chain recombines TRBV5-4 with TRBJ2-5, with 11 bases fitting TRBD2. The CDR3 is 16 residues long. V lost 4 bases to trimming and J lost 4 bases; unmatched junction nucleotides: 9. CDR1 is SGHNT, CDR2 YYREEE, per germline (reference sequence). CDR3 DNA: TGTGCCAGCAGCAACAGACTAGCGGGACACCGAGAGACCCAGTACTTC. It translates to CASSNRLAGHRETQYF.

V is TRBV5-5 and J is TRBJ2-5; D remains unclear. Germline lookup yields CDR1 SGHKS and CDR2 YYEKEE (reference sequence). This CDR3 is built from 12 residues. V lost 0 bases and J 5 bases, leaving 5 bases between the germline ends. The CDR3: CASSLEWETQYF. The DNA of the CDR3 is TGTGCCAGCAGCTTGGAGTGGGAGACCCAGTACTTC.

V is TRBV6-6 and J is TRBJ1-1, with TRBD1 matching 7 bases. The CDR3 contains 14 residues. V was pared by 8 bases and J by 1 base, with 7 bases of the junction left unmatched. CDR1 MNHNY and CDR2 SVGAGI come from the germline V gene (reference sequence). CDR3 sequence: CASAMTGTNTEAFF. As DNA, the CDR3 is TGTGCCAGCGCGATGACAGGGACGAACACTGAAGCTTTCTTT.

The chain couples TRBV28 to TRBJ1-2; TRBD1 might be the D (6 bases). In germline, CDR1 is MDHEN, CDR2 SYDVKM. V lost 6 bases and J lost 5, with 13 bases in between. The CDR3 is 13 residues long. CDR3 residues: CASSPTGRYGYTF. Here the CDR3 DNA reads TGTGCCAGCAGCCCTACAGGGAGATATGGCTACACCTTC.

The chain recombines TRBV6-5 with TRBJ1-4, with a weak D call TRBD1 (5 bases). Trimming left V 6 bases short and J 9 bases short, with 14 bases between. The germline CDR1 and CDR2 sequences are MNHEY and SVGAGI. CDR3 length equals 13 residues. CDR3 DNA sequence: TGTGCCAGCAGGCTTGATTCAGGGAAAAAACTGTTTTTT. Translated: CASRLDSGKKLFF.

CDR3 loop: CASGRAQGNQPQHF. CDR3 coding DNA: TGTGCCAGCGGCCGGGCGCAGGGCAATCAGCCCCAGCATTTT. The chain couples TRBV6-5 to TRBJ1-5; unclear D gene. This CDR3 has 14 amino acids. Trimming shortened V by 8 bases and J by 2 bases, and 13 bases separated the two germline ends. The germline CDR1 and CDR2 sequences are MNHEY and SVGAGI.

V usage is TRBV19 and J usage is TRBJ2-7; no reliable D call. Germline CDR1 reads LNHDA; CDR2 reads SQIVND (reference sequence). V lost 3 bases, J lost 3 bases, and 15 bases lay in between. The CDR3 spans 15 residues. The CDR3 DNA follows: TGTGCCAGTAGTATGGGCGGATACCCCTTCTACGAGCAGTACTTC. It specifies CASSMGGYPFYEQYF.

The chain is built from TRBV5-1 and TRBJ2-7; D remains ambiguous. CDR3 length: 14 amino acids. Looked up from germline, CDR1 is SGHRS and CDR2 is YFSETQ. V was pared by 2 bases and J by 3 bases, with 12 bases between. CDR3 coding DNA: TGCGCCAGCAGCTTATCCGATACCCGCTACGAGCAGTACTTC. Encoded protein: CASSLSDTRYEQYF.

Here the CDR3 reads CASSIRAGGPTGELFF. The CDR3 DNA follows: TGTGCCAGTAGTATCAGAGCGGGAGGCCCCACCGGGGAGCTGTTTTTT. The chain recombines TRBV19 with TRBJ2-2; TRBD2 matches 9 bases. CDR3 length: 16 residues. Germline CDR1 reads LNHDA; CDR2 reads SQIVND (reference sequence). Unmatched junction bases numbered 6, after V lost 3 bases and J lost 4 bases.

This clone was seen only a few times. This sequence joins TRBV27 and TRBJ1-6; TRBD1 matches at 9 bases. The CDR3 loop spans 14 amino acids. The junction had 7 bases not matched to a gene; V was cut back by 7 bases and J by 9 bases. Germline V gene data show CDR1 as MNHEY and CDR2 as SMNVEV (reference sequence). The CDR3 coding sequence is TGTGCCAGCACGCCCGGACAGGGGCGTTCACCCCTCCACTTT. Translation: CASTPGQGRSPLHF.

This clone was observed a few times. Other nucleotide sequences in the sample specify the same CDR3. The J gene is TRBJ2-7, the V gene TRBV18, with TRBD2 as a possible D gene (6 bases). Germline loops: CDR1 KGHSH, CDR2 LQKENI. The CDR3 sequence is 13 residues long. V gave up 2 bases and J gave up 2 bases, with 7 bases separating them. CDR3 nucleotides: TGTGCCAGCTCACCAAGGACTACCTACGAGCAGTACTTC. Translated, it gives CASSPRTTYEQYF.

The chain carries TRBV6-5 and TRBJ1-1; TRBD1 might be the D (5 bases). The CDR3 extends over 13 amino acids. V gave up 5 bases and J gave up 2 bases, with 9 bases separating them. Germline V gene data show CDR1 as MNHEY and CDR2 as SVGAGI. In nucleotides, the CDR3 is TGTGCCAGCAGTCAGGGCTCAAACACTGAAGCTTTCTTT. This gives the protein CASSQGSNTEAFF.

This rearrangement joins TRBV7-8 to TRBJ2-7, with a weak D call TRBD2 (5 bases). V was trimmed by 6 bases and J by 6 bases, leaving 18 bases between them. This CDR3 is built from 14 residues. Germline lookup yields CDR1 SGHVS and CDR2 FQNEAQ. For the CDR3, the DNA is TGTGCCAGCAGTAAGGCACCGGGTGCGGGCGAGCAGTACTTC. Amino acids: CASSKAPGAGEQYF.

The V gene is TRBV30, the J gene TRBJ1-2; TRBD1 might be the D (5 bases). V was clipped by 5 bases and J by 3 bases, with 10 bases between them. The germline gives CDR1 GTSNPN, CDR2 SVGIG (reference sequence). The CDR3 covers 12 residues. The DNA of the CDR3 is TGTGCCTGGGTGAGGGACTACTATGGCTACACCTTC. Translation: CAWVRDYYGYTF.

The gene calls are TRBV11-2 and TRBJ1-5; D is perhaps TRBD1 (6 bases). Trimming cost V 5 bases and J 2 bases, with 16 bases left between them. This CDR3 is 16 amino acids long. Germline values: CDR1 SGHAT, CDR2 FQNNGV. The CDR3 DNA reads TGTGCCAGCAGCCCTGTCACAGGGTTTGGCAATCAGCCCCAGCATTTT. This translates into CASSPVTGFGNQPQHF. The variable domain in full, completed from reference TRBV11-2 and TRBJ1-5, reads EAGVAQSPRYKIIEKRQSVAFWCNPISGHATLYWYQQILGQGPKLLIQFQNNGVVDDSQLPKDRFSAERLKGVDSTLKIQPAKLEDSAVYLCASSPVTGFGNQPQHFGDGTRLSIL.

The chain is built from TRBV25-1 and TRBJ1-1; no clear D gene. This CDR3 has 15 amino acids. V shed 1 base and J shed 0 bases, with 9 bases lying between them. Germline V lookup: CDR1 MGHDK, CDR2 SYGVNS. The CDR3 is CASSESLMVNTEAFF. The CDR3, as DNA: TGTGCCAGCAGTGAATCCCTGATGGTGAACACTGAAGCTTTCTTT.

The V gene is TRBV7-2, the J gene TRBJ2-2; 10 bases fit TRBD1. CDR1 and CDR2 (germline): SGHTA, FQGNSA. The trim removed 6 bases at V and 4 bases at J, leaving 11 bases unmatched. The CDR3 is 17 residues long. The CDR3 DNA is TGTGCCAGCAGGCCACGGGACAGGGGCCCCCTCACCGGGGAGCTGTTTTTT. Amino acid sequence: CASRPRDRGPLTGELFF.

The V call is TRBV25-1, the J call TRBJ2-3; weak D call: TRBD1 (6 bases). The ends were cut back, 6 bases at V and 2 bases at J, with 21 bases in the middle. Germline V gives CDR1 MGHDK, CDR2 SYGVNS. CDR3 size: 17 residues. This CDR3 is CASRPWGRPDFTDTQYF. CDR3 in DNA: TGTGCCAGCAGACCTTGGGGGCGACCCGATTTCACAGATACGCAGTATTTT.

J is TRBJ1-1 and V is TRBV11-2, with 8 bases identical to TRBD1. The CDR3 length is 15 residues. V dropped 5 bases and J dropped 4; count of bases not matched to a gene: 9. Germline values: CDR1 SGHAT, CDR2 FQNNGV. The CDR3 spells CASSPRQGPSTEAFF. The DNA of the CDR3 is TGTGCCAGCAGCCCCCGACAGGGGCCGAGCACTGAAGCTTTCTTT.